The 11 T cell receptor beta chains given below trace back to one sample, sequenced in a study of T cell clonality in common variable immunodeficiency. General observations from the study: In common variable immunodeficiency, TCR beta chains reportedly carried fewer deletions and N-nucleotide insertions.

The table came from immunoSEQ multiplex PCR; TCRdb's copy has only in-frame clones and leaves some out. The record shows 30,000 to 40,000 clones for this sample, with no singletons present. Which antigens these TCRs recognize remains unknown. Input material: peripheral blood mononuclear cells. These receptors originate from a human donor with common variable immunodeficiency.

This clone was observed at least ten times. Sequencing ends 3 residues short of the CDR3 end; the germline J gene provides the rest. The V gene is TRBV20-1, the J gene TRBJ2-7; 7 nucleotides match TRBD1. V shed 1 base, J shed 3 bases, and the junction held 9 bases outside the gene matches. The CDR3 sequence is 15 residues long. CDR1 DFQATT and CDR2 SNEGSKA come from the germline V gene (reference sequence). CDR3 protein: CSARGYGTDLYEQYF. Partial CDR3 DNA: TGCAGTGCTAGAGGCTATGGGACAGACCTCTACGAG.

This clone has just a few counts. The CDR3 goes on 3 residues after the read ends, and that part is filled in from the germline J gene. The chain employs TRBV5-1 and TRBJ2-7; no clear D. Germline loops: CDR1 SGHRS, CDR2 YFSETQ. V shed 4 bases and J shed 4 bases, with 9 bases lying between them. The CDR3 loop spans 12 amino acids. The CDR3 sequence is CASSPPAYEQYF. The DNA read from the CDR3 is TGCGCCAGCAGCCCCCCAGCGTACGAG.

This clone has a count of ten or more. The read halts 3 residues ahead of the CDR3 end, with the missing end drawn from the germline J gene. The V and J genes are TRBV19 and TRBJ1-6; D gene ambiguous. The ends were cut back, 9 bases at V and 0 bases at J, with 18 bases in the middle. CDR3 length: 17 amino acids. Germline lookup yields CDR1 LNHDA and CDR2 SQIVND (reference sequence). The CDR3 loop is CASRHRLESSYNSPLHF. Incomplete CDR3 DNA: TGTGCCAGCCGACACCGCCTTGAGAGCTCCTATAATTCACCC.

Of note for this clone: The read falls 3 residues short of the CDR3 end, and the missing part is taken from the germline J gene. V and J are TRBV19 and TRBJ2-7; D is unclear. V lost 0 bases and J lost 4, with 7 bases in between. The CDR3 has 13 amino acids. Germline V gene lookup returns CDR1 LNHDA and CDR2 SQIVND (reference sequence). The CDR3 loop reads CASSIEQAYEQYF. Partial CDR3 DNA: TGTGCCAGTAGTATAGAGCAAGCTTACGAG. Complete variable domain (other parts from reference TRBV19 and TRBJ2-7): DGGITQSPKYLFRKEGQNVTLSCEQNLNHDAMYWYRQDPGQGLRLIYYSQIVNDFQKGDIAEGYSVSREKKESFPLTVTSAQKNPTAFYLCASSIEQAYEQYFGPGTRLTVT.

This clone showed up many times. The CDR3 end lies 3 residues beyond the end of the read and is filled in from the germline J gene. The chain combines TRBV7-3 with TRBJ2-5, with no clear D. Trimming took 2 bases from V and 1 from J, leaving 8 bases between them. The CDR3 covers 14 residues. Germline-derived CDR1 and CDR2 are SGHTA and FQGTGA. CDR3 sequence reads: CASSLDGSQETQYF. Partial CDR3 DNA: TGTGCCAGCAGCTTAGATGGTAGCCAAGAGACC.

At least ten counts were recorded for this clone. The sequence runs out 3 residues before the end of the CDR3; the remainder is reconstructed from the germline J gene. The rearrangement links TRBV7-9 to TRBJ1-1; 7 nucleotides align to TRBD1. The J segment lost 3 bases and the V segment lost 5 bases, leaving 6 bases of the junction unmatched. CDR1 and CDR2 (germline): SEHNR, FQNEAQ (reference sequence). This CDR3 is built from 14 residues. The CDR3 DNA, read in part, is TGTGCCAGCAGCCTTCAAGACAGGGACACTGAA. It encodes CASSLQDRDTE. The whole CDR3 protein reads CASSLQDRDTEAFF. The full variable domain, rest sourced from reference TRBV7-9 and TRBJ1-1, is DTGVSQNPRHKITKRGQNVTFRCDPISEHNRLYWYRQTLGQGPEFLTYFQNEAQLEKSRLLSDRFSAERPKGSFSTLEIQRTEQGDSAMYLCASSLQDRDTEAFFGQGTRLTVV.

This clone was seen a handful of times. The read halts 3 residues ahead of the CDR3 end, with the missing end drawn from the germline J gene. The chain carries TRBV7-8 and TRBJ2-3, with a weak D call TRBD2 (6 bases). This CDR3 has 16 amino acids. Trimming shortened V by 4 bases and J by 8 bases, and 22 bases separated the two germline ends. CDR1 and CDR2 (germline): SGHVS, FQNEAQ. The sequenced CDR3 bases are TGTGCCAGCAGCTCCCCCACAATGAACTCCGGGGGTACG. Protein product: CASSSPTMNSGGT. The complete CDR3 sequence is CASSSPTMNSGGTQYF.

Only a few counts were recorded for this clone. The CDR3 goes on 3 residues after the read ends, and that part is filled in from the germline J gene. The chain links TRBV7-2 to TRBJ2-7; a possible D gene is TRBD1 (6 bases). Germline values: CDR1 SGHTA, CDR2 FQGNSA. Between the trimmed V and J ends, which lost 2 bases and 6 bases, there was a span of 11 bases. The CDR3 is 13 amino acids. The CDR3 region is CASSLLPTGEQYF. Incomplete CDR3 DNA: TGTGCCAGCAGCTTACTACCGACAGGCGAG.

By proportion, this clone is medium-sized. The read ends 3 residues shy of where the CDR3 ends; the end is completed using the germline J gene. This chain joins TRBV20-1 and TRBJ1-1, with 12 bases identical to TRBD1. Germline V CDR1 and CDR2: DFQATT, SNEGSKA (reference sequence). The CDR3 is made up of 15 amino acids. The V and J ends lost 4 bases and 4 bases, in that order; junction bases with no gene match: 7. Partial CDR3 DNA: TGCAGTGCTACCGGGACAGGGGGCTGGGGCACTGAA. Protein sequence: CSATGTGGWGTE. The entire CDR3 is CSATGTGGWGTEAFF.

The sample holds many counts of this clone. The CDR3 end falls 3 residues outside the read, so it is completed with the germline J gene. The rearrangement links TRBV6-2 or TRBV6-3 to TRBJ2-7; D might be TRBD1 (6 bases). CDR1 MNHEY and CDR2 SVGEGT come from the germline V gene. CDR3 length: 15 residues. Trimming removed 6 bases at V and 0 bases at J, with 15 bases between. The CDR3 DNA, read in part, is TGTGCCAGCAGATCCGGGGTAGGGGGCTCCTACGAG. This codes for CASRSGVGGSYE. Given in full, the CDR3 is CASRSGVGGSYEQYF.

Comment on this clone: The read halts 3 residues ahead of the CDR3 end, with the missing end drawn from the germline J gene. The J gene is TRBJ2-7, the V gene TRBV7-6; 9 nucleotides line up with TRBD2. The CDR3 length is 13 residues. Germline CDR1 SGHVS, CDR2 FNYEAQ. Trimming removed 5 bases from V and 5 bases from J; junction bases left unmatched: 4. The CDR3 DNA, read in part, is TGTGCCAGCAGCGCGGGAGGGCCAGACGAG. Translation gives CASSAGGPDE. The whole CDR3 sequence reads CASSAGGPDEQYF.